The 22 T cell receptor beta chains below come from one sample, sequenced in a study of blood T cell repertoires in COVID-19 (TCRdb year 2020). The library was made by the immunoSEQ multiplex PCR assay. Drawn from immuneACCESS, this table holds only the in-frame rearrangements with V and J called that TCRdb kept. Clones are partly lost; checked studies trace under half to an unresolved V gene and leave the rest unexplained. The sample table holds 250,000 to 300,000 clones, of which 70% to 90% were seen once. Jointly, the top ten make up under 2.5% of the sample. Sequencing was carried out using PBMCs or T cells enriched from blood (not recorded which). These receptors were taken from a woman aged 45-65 years who had recovered from COVID-19.

This chain links TRBV29-1 with TRBJ2-7, with a weak D call TRBD2 (5 bases). The CDR3 consists of 16 residues. Germline V gene data show CDR1 as SQVTM and CDR2 as ANQGSEA. V lost 5 bases to trimming and J lost 2 bases, with 22 bases between them. CDR3 DNA: TGCAGCGTTAAAGGATTAACCGGGTCGGGGACCTACGAGCAGTACTTC. Residues: CSVKGLTGSGTYEQYF.

This rearrangement joins TRBV3-1 (or the pseudogene TRBV3-2) to TRBJ2-7, with no clear D. This CDR3 is built from 12 residues. Germline V gene data show CDR1 as LGHDT and CDR2 as YNNKEL (reference sequence). The germline V and J ends were trimmed by 0 bases and 3 bases, with 3 bases remaining between them. CDR3 amino acids: CASSQDSYEQYF. CDR3 coding DNA: TGTGCCAGCAGCCAAGACAGCTACGAGCAGTACTTC.

J is TRBJ1-6 and V is TRBV7-3; perhaps TRBD1 as D (5 bases). V shed 5 bases and J shed 9 bases, with 11 bases lying between them. The CDR3 has 13 residues. Germline values: CDR1 SGHTA, CDR2 FQGTGA. CDR3 region: CASSPGIGSPLHF. CDR3 nucleotides: TGTGCCAGCAGCCCAGGGATAGGTTCACCCCTCCACTTT.

A note on this clone: Other DNA sequences within the sample encode an identical CDR3. The chain joins TRBV3-1 (or the pseudogene TRBV3-2) to TRBJ1-1, with D unresolved. CDR3 length: 13 residues. Germline CDR1 is LGHDT and CDR2 is YNNKEL (reference sequence). V lost 1 base to trimming and J lost 4 bases, with 7 bases between them. CDR3 sequence reads: CASSQVAGTEAFF. As DNA, the CDR3 is TGTGCCAGCAGCCAAGTGGCAGGCACTGAAGCTTTCTTT.

J is TRBJ1-1 and V is TRBV3-1 (or the pseudogene TRBV3-2); possible D gene TRBD1, 5 bases. Germline V lookup: CDR1 LGHDT, CDR2 YNNKEL (reference sequence). This CDR3 spans 15 amino acids. Trimming pared 1 base from V and 4 bases from J, leaving 13 bases between. The DNA for the CDR3 is TGTGCCAGCAGCCAAGTGGGAGGGGTTGCCACTGAAGCTTTCTTT. As protein: CASSQVGGVATEAFF.

V and J are TRBV27 and TRBJ2-7, with 8 bases identical to TRBD2. The germline gives CDR1 MNHEY, CDR2 SMNVEV (reference sequence). There are 16 residues in the CDR3. J was trimmed by 2 bases and V by 5 bases; bases with no gene match: 11. The CDR3 loop reads CASSPREGPSPYEQYF. Here the CDR3 DNA reads TGTGCCAGCAGTCCCCGGGAGGGCCCGAGTCCCTACGAGCAGTACTTC.

The chain combines TRBV6-1 with TRBJ2-7; D unclear. Germline loops: CDR1 MNHNS, CDR2 SASEGT. Between the trimmed V and J ends, which lost 2 bases and 1 base, there was a span of 6 bases. This CDR3 spans 13 amino acids. The CDR3 loop reads CASSEQFSYEQYF. The CDR3 bases are TGTGCCAGCAGTGAACAGTTTTCCTACGAGCAGTACTTC.

This chain's CDR3 is CASINEGSGGFAGELFF. The CDR3 DNA follows: TGTGCCAGTATAAATGAGGGCTCAGGGGGCTTCGCCGGGGAGCTGTTTTTT. V usage is TRBV19 and J usage is TRBJ2-2, with TRBD1 matching 8 bases. Per the germline V gene, CDR1 is LNHDA and CDR2 is SQIVND (reference sequence). This CDR3 has 17 residues. V lost 7 bases to trimming and J lost 6 bases; unmatched junction nucleotides: 16. Full variable domain (missing parts from reference TRBV19 and TRBJ2-2): DGGITQSPKYLFRKEGQNVTLSCEQNLNHDAMYWYRQDPGQGLRLIYYSQIVNDFQKGDIAEGYSVSREKKESFPLTVTSAQKNPTAFYLCASINEGSGGFAGELFFGEGSRLTVL.

J is TRBJ2-1 and V is TRBV11-2; 8 nucleotides align to TRBD2. The CDR3 is 16 amino acids. CDR1 and CDR2 (germline): SGHAT, FQNNGV. J gave up 4 bases and V 5 bases, and 10 bases lay outside the gene matches. CDR3 sequence (DNA): TGTGCCAGCAGCCCCGAAGCGGGAGTGACTTACAATGAGCAGTTCTTC. This gives the protein CASSPEAGVTYNEQFF.

V gene TRBV5-1 combines with J gene TRBJ2-1; no clear D gene. This CDR3 comprises 14 residues. CDR1 and CDR2 from the germline V gene are SGHRS and YFSETQ. Trimming stripped 0 bases from V and 3 bases from J, with 7 bases between. The CDR3 bases are TGCGCCAGCAGCTTGGTTTCTTACTACAATGAGCAGTTCTTC. Translating it yields CASSLVSYYNEQFF.

With regard to this clone: A junction end diverges from the germline sequence, so it may reflect a read error. V is TRBV6-1 and J is TRBJ2-2, with 7 bases that match TRBD2. CDR1 is MNHNS and CDR2 is SASEGT in the germline V gene. The CDR3 is made up of 19 amino acids. The CDR3, as DNA: TGTGCCAGCAGTGAGCTACCGGGACTACAAAAATTGAACACCGGGCAGCTGTTTTTT. Amino acid sequence: CASSELPGLQKLNTGQLFF.

The chain is built from TRBV28 and TRBJ1-2; D is ambiguous. This CDR3 is 15 amino acids long. The germline gives CDR1 MDHEN, CDR2 SYDVKM. CDR3 DNA: TGTGCAACCCGGAGCCAGCCTCTACGAGCTATGGGCTACACCTTC. Amino acids: CATRSQPLRAMGYTF.

The chain combines TRBV14 with TRBJ2-7, with D possibly being TRBD1 (6 bases). The germline V gene has CDR1 SGHDN and CDR2 FVKESK. Trimming removed 1 base from V and 2 bases from J, with 12 bases in between. This CDR3 has 15 amino acids. CDR3 nucleotide sequence: TGTGCCAGCAGCCAAGGTCTTGGACAGACCTACGAGCAGTACTTC. It codes for CASSQGLGQTYEQYF. The complete variable domain, with remaining parts taken from reference TRBV14 and TRBJ2-7, reads EAGVTQFPSHSVIEKGQTVTLRCDPISGHDNLYWYRRVMGKEIKFLLHFVKESKQDESGMPNNRFLAERTGGTYSTLKVQPAELEDSGVYFCASSQGLGQTYEQYFGPGTRLTVT.

In DNA form, the CDR3 reads TGCGCCAGCAGCCAAGATTCAGTAGTCAGGGCAGCATCACCCCTCCACTTT. Its protein product is CASSQDSVVRAASPLHF. The chain combines TRBV4-1 with TRBJ1-6, with D possibly being TRBD1 (5 bases). CDR1 and CDR2 from the germline V gene are MGHRA and YSYEKL. The CDR3 is 17 residues long. With 0 bases removed from V and 10 bases from J, the gap between germline ends came to 19 bases.

V is TRBV28 and J is TRBJ2-5; a weak D match, TRBD2 (5 bases). CDR3 length: 15 amino acids. Trimming cost V 7 bases and J 1 base, with 16 bases left between them. Germline V CDR1 and CDR2: MDHEN, SYDVKM. The CDR3 region is CASTPMGSRQETQYF. CDR3 bases: TGTGCCAGCACCCCGATGGGGAGTCGCCAAGAGACCCAGTACTTC.

The chain couples TRBV7-9 to TRBJ2-1; 11 bases match TRBD2. CDR3 size: 14 residues. The trim removed 8 bases at V and 4 bases at J, leaving 4 bases unmatched. CDR1 SEHNR and CDR2 FQNEAQ come from the germline V gene (reference sequence). The DNA for the CDR3 is TGTGCCAGCGAACTAGCGGGAGAGTACAATGAGCAGTTCTTC. Translating it yields CASELAGEYNEQFF. Combining the CDR3 with reference TRBV7-9 and TRBJ2-1 gives the whole variable domain DTGVSQNPRHKITKRGQNVTFRCDPISEHNRLYWYRQTLGQGPEFLTYFQNEAQLEKSRLLSDRFSAERPKGSFSTLEIQRTEQGDSAMYLCASELAGEYNEQFFGPGTRLTVL.

This chain links TRBV28 with TRBJ1-3; D gene unclear. Per the germline V gene, CDR1 is MDHEN and CDR2 is SYDVKM. Trimming shortened V by 6 bases and J by 1 base, and 10 bases separated the two germline ends. CDR3 length: 14 amino acids. DNA of the CDR3: TGTGCCAGCAGCCCTGGAGGGTCTGGAAACACCATATATTTT. Amino acids: CASSPGGSGNTIYF.

The chain employs TRBV19 and TRBJ1-1, with D maybe TRBD1 (5 bases). The CDR3 extends over 16 amino acids. The V gene lost 2 bases and the J gene lost 0 bases, with 13 bases spanning the gap. Per germline, CDR1 LNHDA and CDR2 SQIVND (reference sequence). The CDR3: CASSISRARMNTEAFF. The CDR3 DNA follows: TGTGCCAGTAGTATATCCAGGGCCAGAATGAACACTGAAGCTTTCTTT.

V is TRBV30 and J is TRBJ1-1; 8 nucleotides align to TRBD1. Germline CDR1 is GTSNPN and CDR2 is SVGIG (reference sequence). The V segment lost 2 bases and the J segment 3 bases; nucleotides outside the gene matches: 5. The CDR3 sequence is 14 residues long. The CDR3 reads CAWSRSTGDTEAFF. Here the CDR3 DNA reads TGTGCCTGGAGTAGATCGACAGGGGACACTGAAGCTTTCTTT.

This rearrangement joins TRBV7-9 to TRBJ1-4; 10 bases are a match to TRBD1. CDR3 length equals 16 residues. V was clipped by 5 bases and J by 4 bases; unmatched bases: 7. Germline CDR1 reads SEHNR; CDR2 reads FQNEAQ (reference sequence). In nucleotides, the CDR3 is TGTGCCAGCAGCCGTGACAGGGGGCAGGGTAATGAAAAACTGTTTTTT. Translation gives CASSRDRGQGNEKLFF.

This chain links TRBV28 with TRBJ1-1; unclear D gene. The CDR3 has 15 amino acids. The ends were cut back, 3 bases at V and 0 bases at J, with 11 bases in the middle. CDR1 and CDR2 (germline): MDHEN, SYDVKM. CDR3 nucleotide sequence: TGTGCCAGCAGTTTCGAGGTGATTATGAACACTGAAGCTTTCTTT. This sequence encodes CASSFEVIMNTEAFF.

The chain has TRBV28 and TRBJ1-5, with D possibly being TRBD1 (6 bases). The CDR3 runs to 14 residues. V lost 6 bases to trimming and J lost 5 bases, with 14 bases between them. Germline V gives CDR1 MDHEN, CDR2 SYDVKM. CDR3 region: CASRPPGGDQPQHF. CDR3 sequence (DNA): TGTGCCAGCAGACCACCGGGGGGCGATCAGCCCCAGCATTTT.